The clone carrying this T cell receptor (beta chain) was counted only a few times. As yet, its antigen is unknown. Germline V gene data show CDR1 as LNHNV and CDR2 as YYDKDF (reference sequence). This CDR3 is 20 amino acids long. V was pared by 0 bases and J by 3 bases, with 15 bases of the junction left unmatched. This sample is drawn from a study of cytomegalovirus exposure and HLA in healthy donors. Findings of the study overall: Certain indistinguishable V segments, among them TRBV6-2 and TRBV6-3, were excluded. A cluster of highly shared sequence variants was likely a sequencing artifact.

Donors were nominally healthy when sampled, though unrecorded immune exposures were likely. PCR employed 60 Vbeta and 13 Jbeta primers. Method: immunoSEQ multiplex PCR; TCRdb's copy keeps in-frame clones and lacks some. Of under 80,000 clones listed, approximately 71% were seen once; the top ten hold more than 7%. The sequence came from a woman aged 40 to 49 in good health and CMV-seronegative. V is TRBV15 and J is TRBJ2-2; 8 bases match TRBD2. Sequencing was done on a sample of PBMCs. CDR3 in DNA: TGTGCCACCAGCAGAGATTGGCGAGCGGGGGACCTCCCCGACACCGGGGAGCTGTTTTTT. It codes for CATSRDWRAGDLPDTGELFF.